The 30 T cell receptor beta chains reported below all come from one sample, sequenced in a study of T cells in Graves' hyperthyroidism and ophthalmopathy. Using RNA transcripts as the source, TCR beta CDR3 regions were amplified. The HTBI set primed first-round TCR CDR3 RT-PCR. One entry per CDR3 protein results from TCRdb running MiXCR on the multiplex PCR reads. The table records 500,000 to 650,000 distinct CDR3 sequences, more than 12% of them present only once. The sequenced sample was blood. The receptors here all came from a woman aged 45-60 years with Graves' ophthalmopathy.

This clonotype has only a few counts. The J gene is TRBJ1-1, the V gene TRBV29-1; 8 positions agree with TRBD1. The CDR3 has 12 amino acids. Trimming at V came to 4 bases and at J to 4 bases, leaving 2 bases not matched to a gene. Germline V CDR1 and CDR2: SQVTM, ANQGSEA. Here the CDR3 reads CSVGTGGTEAFF. The CDR3 DNA is TGCAGCGTTGGTACAGGGGGCACTGAAGCTTTCTTT.

This clonotype was detected ten times or more. The chain uses TRBV2 and TRBJ2-7, with 9 bases that match TRBD2. The ends lost 9 bases at V and 4 bases at J; junction bases unmatched: 10. CDR1 and CDR2 from the germline V gene are SNHLY and FYNNEI. This CDR3 spans 14 amino acids. CDR3: CASVESGRIYEQYF. In DNA, the CDR3 is TGTGCCAGTGTCGAAAGCGGGAGGATTTACGAGCAGTACTTC.

As to this clonotype: This sequence may be a read error, since a much larger clone differs from it by one base. V usage is TRBV7-9 and J usage is TRBJ2-7; 9 bases are a match to TRBD1. Germline CDR1 SEHNR, CDR2 FQNEAQ (reference sequence). The CDR3 has 14 residues. Unmatched junction bases numbered 9, after V lost 5 bases and J lost 7 bases. CDR3 loop: CASSPEQGAPEQYF. The CDR3 DNA reads TGTGCCAGCAGCCCCGAACAGGGGGCGCCTGAGCAGTACTTC. Together with reference TRBV7-9 and TRBJ2-7, the CDR3 gives the full variable domain: DTGVSQNPRHKITKRGQNVTFRCDPISEHNRLYWYRQTLGQGPEFLTYFQNEAQLEKSRLLSDRFSAERPKGSFSTLEIQRTEQGDSAMYLCASSPEQGAPEQYFGPGTRLTVT.

This clonotype was counted ten times or more. The chain is built from TRBV5-1 and TRBJ1-1; 10 bases match TRBD1. Germline values: CDR1 SGHRS, CDR2 YFSETQ. With V trimmed by 1 base and J by 4 bases, 13 bases remained unmatched. The CDR3 extends over 18 amino acids. This CDR3 is CASSLRGRTGGDRTEAFF. CDR3 coding DNA: TGCGCCAGCAGCTTGAGGGGAAGGACAGGGGGGGATCGCACTGAAGCTTTCTTT. The variable domain in full, completed from reference TRBV5-1 and TRBJ1-1, reads KAGVTQTPRYLIKTRGQQVTLSCSPISGHRSVSWYQQTPGQGLQFLFEYFSETQRNKGNFPGRFSGRQFSNSRSEMNVSTLELGDSALYLCASSLRGRTGGDRTEAFFGQGTRLTVV.

V gene TRBV20-1 combines with J gene TRBJ2-2; perhaps TRBD1 as D (5 bases). The CDR3 has 13 residues. Trimming removed 2 bases from V and 5 bases from J, with 9 bases in between. CDR1 and CDR2 from the germline V gene are DFQATT and SNEGSKA (reference sequence). The CDR3 DNA sequence: TGCAGTGCTAGACAGGGTTGGACCGGGGAGCTGTTTTTT. Its translation is CSARQGWTGELFF.

In this sample, this clonotype turned up many times. The V gene is TRBV6-2 or TRBV6-3, the J gene TRBJ1-1; possible D gene TRBD1, 6 bases. In germline, CDR1 is MNHEY, CDR2 SVGEGT. Trimming cost V 5 bases and J 1 base, with 26 bases left between them. There are 19 residues in the CDR3. The CDR3 reads CASSLYPPGAPRGNTEAFF. For the CDR3, the DNA is TGTGCCAGCAGTCTATACCCGCCAGGGGCCCCCCGGGGGAACACTGAAGCTTTCTTT.

With regard to this clonotype: A much larger clonotype is one base distant, so this may be a read error. The chain couples TRBV24-1 to TRBJ1-1; D gene uncertain. The germline gives CDR1 KGHDR, CDR2 SFDVKD. V lost 2 bases to trimming and J lost 1 base, with 10 bases between them. The CDR3 totals 15 residues. CDR3 sequence reads: CATSDCKGGNTEAFF. As DNA, the CDR3 is TGTGCCACCAGTGATTGTAAGGGTGGGAACACTGAAGCTTTCTTT.

This clonotype showed up many times. The chain employs TRBV20-1 and TRBJ2-3; 8 nucleotides agree with TRBD2. Trimming at V came to 4 bases and at J to 0 bases, leaving 3 bases not matched to a gene. The CDR3 spans 14 residues. Germline V gene lookup returns CDR1 DFQATT and CDR2 SNEGSKA (reference sequence). The CDR3 loop reads CSAKTSDSTDTQYF. DNA of the CDR3: TGCAGTGCTAAGACTAGCGACAGCACAGATACGCAGTATTTT.

This clonotype was seen only a few times. The chain joins TRBV7-2 to TRBJ2-2; 16 nucleotides match TRBD2. CDR1 is SGHTA, CDR2 FQGNSA, per germline. The CDR3 totals 19 residues. V shed 2 bases and J 4 bases; nucleotides not matched to a gene: 7. Written as DNA, the CDR3 is TGTGCCAGCAGCTTATATGGGACTAGCGGGAGGGCACGCACCGGGGAGCTGTTTTTT. Encoded protein: CASSLYGTSGRARTGELFF.

The chain links TRBV20-1 to TRBJ2-3; a possible D gene is TRBD2 (5 bases). The CDR3 length is 13 residues. Germline CDR1 is DFQATT and CDR2 is SNEGSKA (reference sequence). Trimming shortened V by 7 bases and J by 0 bases, and 11 bases separated the two germline ends. The CDR3 coding sequence is TGCAGTGTTTATCGGACTAGCACAGATACGCAGTATTTT. Translation: CSVYRTSTDTQYF.

CDR3 DNA sequence: TGCAGTGCTAGAGAAGGTAGCGGGGAGGGCTTCAATGAGCAGTTCTTC. Its translation: CSAREGSGEGFNEQFF. The rearrangement uses TRBV20-1 and TRBJ2-1; 8 nucleotides line up with TRBD2. V trimming: 0 bases; J trimming: 6 bases; junction bases outside the gene matches: 10. The length of the CDR3 is 16 residues. CDR1 DFQATT and CDR2 SNEGSKA come from the germline V gene (reference sequence).

V is TRBV7-2 and J is TRBJ2-1; TRBD2 matches 9 bases. Trimming took 1 base from V and 7 from J; bases not matched to a gene: 11. Germline assignment: CDR1 SGHTA and CDR2 FQGNSA. The length of the CDR3 is 17 residues. The CDR3 DNA follows: TGTGCCAGCAGCTTAGGTGGTAGGATAGCGGGAGCTAATGAGCAGTTCTTC. Its protein product is CASSLGGRIAGANEQFF.

The sample holds many counts of this clonotype. The chain is built from TRBV28 and TRBJ2-7, with 13 bases lining up with TRBD2. CDR1 MDHEN and CDR2 SYDVKM come from the germline V gene. The CDR3 sequence is 16 residues long. V dropped 2 bases and J dropped 2; count of bases not matched to a gene: 3. The CDR3: CASSLGTSGKPYEQYF. The CDR3 bases are TGTGCCAGCAGTTTAGGGACTAGCGGGAAGCCCTACGAGCAGTACTTC.

This clonotype was observed once. A much larger clone differs from this one at a single base, so this may be a read error. Here the CDR3 reads CANKTGLEAFF. In DNA, the CDR3 is TGTGCCAACAAAACCGGACTTGAAGCTTTCTTT. V and J are TRBV2 and TRBJ1-1; D unclear. Germline V gives CDR1 SNHLY, CDR2 FYNNEI. There are 11 residues in the CDR3. Trimming removed 10 bases at V and 7 bases at J, with 13 bases between. Complete variable domain (other parts from reference TRBV2 and TRBJ1-1): EPEVTQTPSHQVTQMGQEVILRCVPISNHLYFYWYRQILGQKVEFLVSFYNNEISEKSEIFDDQFSVERPDGSNFTLKIRSTKLEDSAMYFCANKTGLEAFFGQGTRLTVV.

V usage is TRBV6-4 and J usage is TRBJ2-4; 7 bases agree with TRBD2. Germline CDR1 and CDR2: MRHNA and SNTAGT. The length of the CDR3 is 15 residues. V was clipped by 7 bases and J by 3 bases; unmatched bases: 9. Here the CDR3 reads CASNRGGRGKNIQYF. The CDR3 region has the DNA TGTGCCAGCAACCGCGGAGGGAGGGGCAAAAACATTCAGTACTTC.

This clonotype showed up just a few times. The gene calls are TRBV3-1 and TRBJ2-6; D uncertain. Trimming removed 3 bases at V and 0 bases at J, with 9 bases between. There are 16 residues in the CDR3. CDR1 is LGHDT and CDR2 is YNNKEL in the germline V gene (reference sequence). The CDR3 sequence is CASSHARTSGANVLTF. The CDR3, as DNA: TGTGCCAGCAGCCATGCCCGAACCTCTGGGGCCAACGTCCTGACTTTC.

Ten or more counts support this clonotype. The chain recombines TRBV20-1 with TRBJ2-4; D is possibly TRBD1 or TRBD2 (5 bases each). The V gene's germline CDR1 is DFQATT and CDR2 SNEGSKA (reference sequence). The V end lost 6 bases, the J end lost 0 bases, and 15 bases lay between the germline ends. The CDR3 is made up of 15 amino acids. The CDR3 nucleotides read TGCAGTGCCCCCGGGACCAATGAAGCCAAAAACATTCAGTACTTC. Translation: CSAPGTNEAKNIQYF.

The chain combines TRBV29-1 with TRBJ1-1; no reliable D call. The CDR3 covers 13 residues. Germline CDR1 SQVTM, CDR2 ANQGSEA. V was trimmed by 3 bases and J by 2 bases, leaving 10 bases between them. This CDR3 is CSVEGRTNTEAFF. The CDR3 nucleotides are TGCAGCGTTGAGGGCAGGACCAACACTGAAGCTTTCTTT.

This clonotype was detected ten times or more. The chain uses TRBV2 and TRBJ2-3; D is perhaps TRBD2 (7 bases). With 6 bases removed from V and 6 bases from J, the gap between germline ends came to 16 bases. This CDR3 spans 14 amino acids. Germline CDR1 is SNHLY and CDR2 is FYNNEI. The CDR3 loop is CASRDAGRGDTQYF. The CDR3 DNA follows: TGTGCCAGCAGGGATGCAGGGAGGGGGGATACGCAGTATTTT.

Ten or more counts support this clonotype. The chain carries TRBV7-8 and TRBJ2-1; D may be TRBD2 (6 bases). The CDR3 is 16 amino acids. Germline-derived CDR1 and CDR2 are SGHVS and FQNEAQ. Trimming left V 5 bases short and J 3 bases short, with 17 bases between. The DNA of the CDR3 is TGTGCCAGCAGCCTGGGTGGGAGGAGAATCTACAATGAGCAGTTCTTC. The encoded protein is CASSLGGRRIYNEQFF. Filled out from reference TRBV7-8 and TRBJ2-1, the complete variable domain reads GAGVSQSPRYKVAKRGQDVALRCDPISGHVSLFWYQQALGQGPEFLTYFQNEAQLDKSGLPSDRFFAERPEGSVSTLKIQRTQQEDSAVYLCASSLGGRRIYNEQFFGPGTRLTVL.

This clonotype was recorded at least ten times. The V gene is TRBV6-2 or TRBV6-3, the J gene TRBJ2-7; 12 positions agree with TRBD2. Germline V gene lookup returns CDR1 MNHEY and CDR2 SVGEGT. CDR3 length equals 17 residues. The V and J ends lost 4 bases and 3 bases, in that order; junction bases with no gene match: 10. CDR3 DNA sequence: TGTGCCAGCAGTTTTCCCACTTTGACTAGCGGGAGCTACGAGCAGTACTTC. It codes for CASSFPTLTSGSYEQYF.

This clonotype has a handful of counts. The J gene is TRBJ2-3, the V gene TRBV15; D remains ambiguous. The CDR3 runs 14 residues. The V and J ends lost 5 bases and 8 bases respectively, with 17 bases between them. Germline CDR1 reads LNHNV; CDR2 reads YYDKDF (reference sequence). The CDR3, as DNA: TGTGCCACCAGCCTAAACGACGGGCCGGCTACGCAGTATTTT. Amino acids: CATSLNDGPATQYF. The full variable domain, with the rest looked up from reference TRBV15 and TRBJ2-3, is DAMVIQNPRYQVTQFGKPVTLSCSQTLNHNVMYWYQQKSSQAPKLLFHYYDKDFNNEADTPDNFQSRRPNTSFCFLDIRSPGLGDTAMYLCATSLNDGPATQYFGPGTRLTVL.

This clonotype occurred a few times. The rearrangement joins TRBV19 to TRBJ2-7, with 7 bases matching TRBD1. The CDR3 covers 16 residues. Germline-derived CDR1 and CDR2 are LNHDA and SQIVND (reference sequence). V lost 5 bases, J lost 0 bases, and 10 bases stayed unmatched. For the CDR3, the DNA is TGTGCCAGTAGTGGGGGACCGGGACAGAGCTCCTACGAGCAGTACTTC. Its translation: CASSGGPGQSSYEQYF. Based on the CDR3 plus reference TRBV19 and TRBJ2-7, the full variable domain is DGGITQSPKYLFRKEGQNVTLSCEQNLNHDAMYWYRQDPGQGLRLIYYSQIVNDFQKGDIAEGYSVSREKKESFPLTVTSAQKNPTAFYLCASSGGPGQSSYEQYFGPGTRLTVT.

This clonotype was picked up many times. The chain employs TRBV6-1 and TRBJ1-5; TRBD1 might be the D (5 bases). Germline loops: CDR1 MNHNS, CDR2 SASEGT. This CDR3 is 14 amino acids long. With 8 bases removed from V and 6 bases from J, the gap between germline ends came to 17 bases. The CDR3 bases are TGTGCCAGCCACGACAGCCTTCAACTTCAGCCCCAGCATTTT. The encoded protein is CASHDSLQLQPQHF.

This clonotype was recorded at least ten times. The chain recombines TRBV7-9 with TRBJ2-1; the match to TRBD2 covers 7 bases. Germline assignment: CDR1 SEHNR and CDR2 FQNEAQ (reference sequence). The CDR3 loop spans 14 amino acids. The trim removed 5 bases at V and 9 bases at J, leaving 10 bases unmatched. CDR3 sequence: CASSPVIREGEQFF. The DNA of the CDR3 is TGTGCCAGCAGCCCCGTCATCAGGGAGGGTGAGCAGTTCTTC.

The rearrangement joins TRBV19 to TRBJ2-5; TRBD2 matches 11 bases. Germline V lookup: CDR1 LNHDA, CDR2 SQIVND (reference sequence). The CDR3 extends over 16 amino acids. V lost 3 bases, J lost 5 bases, and 8 bases stayed unmatched. The CDR3 loop is CASSIRLAGGMETQYF. As DNA, the CDR3 is TGTGCCAGTAGTATCAGGCTAGCGGGAGGTATGGAGACCCAGTACTTC.

The chain couples TRBV15 to TRBJ2-7; TRBD2 matches at 7 bases. This CDR3 has 15 residues. Looked up from germline, CDR1 is LNHNV and CDR2 is YYDKDF (reference sequence). After removal of 0 bases from V and 1 base from J, the junction contained 3 bases not matched to a gene. The CDR3 DNA follows: TGTGCCACCAGCAGAGAACTAGCGCGGTCCTACGAGCAGTACTTC. It encodes CATSRELARSYEQYF.

To note about this clonotype: It may be a read error: a sequence one base away is much more abundant. V and J are TRBV7-9 and TRBJ1-1; D is possibly TRBD1 (5 bases). The CDR3 is 15 residues long. Germline V CDR1 and CDR2: SEHNR, FQNEAQ (reference sequence). CDR3: CASSLVDGGSTEVFF. The CDR3 coding sequence is TGTGCCAGCAGCTTAGTGGACGGGGGGAGCACTGAAGTTTTCTTT.

This clonotype was counted only a few times. The chain joins TRBV27 to TRBJ1-1; D is uncertain. V lost 2 bases and J 2 bases, leaving 9 bases between the germline ends. CDR3 size: 14 residues. Germline V gene lookup returns CDR1 MNHEY and CDR2 SMNVEV (reference sequence). The CDR3 DNA reads as TGTGCCAGCAGTTTACAGATCCAAAACACTGAAGCTTTCTTT. Protein product: CASSLQIQNTEAFF.

This clonotype was observed a few times. The rearrangement joins TRBV5-6 to TRBJ2-5; possible D gene TRBD2, 6 bases. The V gene lost 5 bases and the J gene lost 0 bases, with 8 bases spanning the gap. The germline V gene has CDR1 SGHDT and CDR2 YYEEEE. The length of the CDR3 is 13 residues. This CDR3 reads CASRRRDQETQYF. CDR3 nucleotide sequence: TGTGCCAGCAGACGGAGGGACCAAGAGACCCAGTACTTC.